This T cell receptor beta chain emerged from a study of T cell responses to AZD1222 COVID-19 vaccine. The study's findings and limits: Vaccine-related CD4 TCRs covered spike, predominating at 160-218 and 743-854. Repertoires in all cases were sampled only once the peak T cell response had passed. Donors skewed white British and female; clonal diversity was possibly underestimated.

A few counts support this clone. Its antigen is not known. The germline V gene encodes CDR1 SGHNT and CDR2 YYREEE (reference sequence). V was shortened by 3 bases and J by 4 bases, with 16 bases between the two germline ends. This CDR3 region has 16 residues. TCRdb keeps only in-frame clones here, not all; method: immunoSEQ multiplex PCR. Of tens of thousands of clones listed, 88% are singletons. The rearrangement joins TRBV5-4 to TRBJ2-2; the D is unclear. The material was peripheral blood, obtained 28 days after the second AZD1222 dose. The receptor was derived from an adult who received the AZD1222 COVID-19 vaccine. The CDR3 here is CASSSKLVLGTGELFF. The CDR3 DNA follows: TGTGCCAGCAGCTCCAAGCTCGTTTTGGGCACCGGGGAGCTGTTTTTT.